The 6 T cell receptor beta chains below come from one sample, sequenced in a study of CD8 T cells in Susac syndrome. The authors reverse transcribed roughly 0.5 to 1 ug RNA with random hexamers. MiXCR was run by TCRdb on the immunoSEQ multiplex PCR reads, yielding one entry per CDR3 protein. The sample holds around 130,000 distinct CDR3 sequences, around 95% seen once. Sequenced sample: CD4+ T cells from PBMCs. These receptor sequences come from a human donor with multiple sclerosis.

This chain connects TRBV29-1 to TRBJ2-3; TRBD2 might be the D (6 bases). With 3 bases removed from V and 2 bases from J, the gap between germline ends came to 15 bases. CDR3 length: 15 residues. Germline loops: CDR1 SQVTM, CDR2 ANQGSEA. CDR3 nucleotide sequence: TGCAGCGTTGAGGCGGCGGGGTCCCTCACAGATACGCAGTATTTT. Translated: CSVEAAGSLTDTQYF.

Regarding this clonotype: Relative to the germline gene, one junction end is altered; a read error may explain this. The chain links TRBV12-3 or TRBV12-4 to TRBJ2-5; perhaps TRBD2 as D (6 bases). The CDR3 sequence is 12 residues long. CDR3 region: CASSPRRDRGTF. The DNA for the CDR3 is TGTGCCAGCAGCCCCCGGCGGGACCGGGGTACGTTC.

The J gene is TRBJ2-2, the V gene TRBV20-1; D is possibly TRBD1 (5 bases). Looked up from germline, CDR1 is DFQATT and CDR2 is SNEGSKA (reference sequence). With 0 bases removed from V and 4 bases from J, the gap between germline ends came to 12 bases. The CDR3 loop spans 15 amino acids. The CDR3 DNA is TGCAGTGCTAGAGATTCAGGGCCGGGCACCGGGGAGCTGTTTTTT. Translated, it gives CSARDSGPGTGELFF.

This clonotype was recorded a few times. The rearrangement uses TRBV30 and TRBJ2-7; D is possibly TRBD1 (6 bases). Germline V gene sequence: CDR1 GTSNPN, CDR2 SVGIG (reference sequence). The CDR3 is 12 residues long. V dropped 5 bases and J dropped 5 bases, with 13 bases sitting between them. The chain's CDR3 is CAWGDQGNEQYF. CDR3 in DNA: TGTGCCTGGGGGGACCAGGGGAACGAGCAGTACTTC.

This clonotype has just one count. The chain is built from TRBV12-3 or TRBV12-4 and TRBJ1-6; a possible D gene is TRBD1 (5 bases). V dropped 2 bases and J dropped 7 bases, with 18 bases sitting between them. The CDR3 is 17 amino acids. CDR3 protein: CASSLYSFARGNSPLHF. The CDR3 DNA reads TGTGCCAGCAGTTTATATTCGTTCGCCCGGGGGAATTCACCCCTCCACTTT.

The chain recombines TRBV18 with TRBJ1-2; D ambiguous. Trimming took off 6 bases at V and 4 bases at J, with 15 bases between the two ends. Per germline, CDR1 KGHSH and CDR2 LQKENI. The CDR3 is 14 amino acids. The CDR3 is CASSPFDLGYGYTF. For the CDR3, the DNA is TGTGCCAGCTCTCCCTTCGACCTTGGCTATGGCTACACCTTC.